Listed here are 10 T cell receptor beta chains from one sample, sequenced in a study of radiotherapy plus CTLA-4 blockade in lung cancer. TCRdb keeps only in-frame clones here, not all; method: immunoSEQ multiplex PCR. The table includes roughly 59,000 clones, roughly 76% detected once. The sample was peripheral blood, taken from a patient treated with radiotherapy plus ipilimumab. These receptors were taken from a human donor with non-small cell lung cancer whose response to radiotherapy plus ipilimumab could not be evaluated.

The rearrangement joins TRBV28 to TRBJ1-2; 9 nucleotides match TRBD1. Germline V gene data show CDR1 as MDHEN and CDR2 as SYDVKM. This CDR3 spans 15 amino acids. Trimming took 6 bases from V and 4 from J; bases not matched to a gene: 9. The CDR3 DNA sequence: TGTGCCAGCAGCAATAACAGGGGGCAAGTCTATGGCTACACCTTC. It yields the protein CASSNNRGQVYGYTF.

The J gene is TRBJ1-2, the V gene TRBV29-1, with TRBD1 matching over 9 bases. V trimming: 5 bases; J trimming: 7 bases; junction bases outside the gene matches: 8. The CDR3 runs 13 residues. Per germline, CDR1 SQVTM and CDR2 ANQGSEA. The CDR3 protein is CSVPGTGPFGYTF. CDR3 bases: TGCAGCGTTCCTGGGACAGGGCCGTTTGGCTACACCTTC.

The CDR3 is CASSSTYRAGNTIYF. The CDR3 DNA reads TGTGCCAGCAGCTCAACCTACAGGGCTGGAAACACCATATATTTT. This sequence joins TRBV5-6 and TRBJ1-3; D perhaps matches TRBD1 (6 bases). V lost 3 bases and J lost 2, with 12 bases in between. The CDR3 loop spans 15 amino acids. In germline, CDR1 is SGHDT, CDR2 YYEEEE. The variable domain in full, completed from reference TRBV5-6 and TRBJ1-3, reads DAGVTQSPTHLIKTRGQQVTLRCSPKSGHDTVSWYQQALGQGPQFIFQYYEEEERQRGNFPDRFSGHQFPNYSSELNVNALLLGDSALYLCASSSTYRAGNTIYFGEGSWLTVV.

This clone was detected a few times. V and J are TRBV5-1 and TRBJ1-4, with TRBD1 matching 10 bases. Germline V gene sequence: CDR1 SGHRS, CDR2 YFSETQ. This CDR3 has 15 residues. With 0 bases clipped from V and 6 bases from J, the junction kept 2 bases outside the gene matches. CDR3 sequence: CASSLDGTGDEKLFF. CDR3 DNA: TGCGCCAGCAGCTTGGACGGGACAGGGGATGAAAAACTGTTTTTT.

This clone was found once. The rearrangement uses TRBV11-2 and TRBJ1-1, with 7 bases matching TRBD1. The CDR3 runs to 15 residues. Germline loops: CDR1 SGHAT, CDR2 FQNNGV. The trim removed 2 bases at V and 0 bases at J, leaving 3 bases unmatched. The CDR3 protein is CASSLRGTVNTEAFF. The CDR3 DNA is TGTGCCAGCAGCTTAAGAGGGACAGTGAACACTGAAGCTTTCTTT. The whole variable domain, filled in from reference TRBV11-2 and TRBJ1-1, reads EAGVAQSPRYKIIEKRQSVAFWCNPISGHATLYWYQQILGQGPKLLIQFQNNGVVDDSQLPKDRFSAERLKGVDSTLKIQPAKLEDSAVYLCASSLRGTVNTEAFFGQGTRLTVV.

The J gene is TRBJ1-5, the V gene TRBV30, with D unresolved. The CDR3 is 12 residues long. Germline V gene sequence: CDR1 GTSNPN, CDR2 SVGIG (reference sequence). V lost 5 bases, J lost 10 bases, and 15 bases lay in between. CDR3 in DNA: TGTGCCTGGGATCGGAACCTAGGTCCCCAGCATTTT. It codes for CAWDRNLGPQHF. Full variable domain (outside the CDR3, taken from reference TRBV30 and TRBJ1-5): SQTIHQWPATLVQPVGSPLSLECTVEGTSNPNLYWYRQAAGRGLQLLFYSVGIGQISSEVPQNLSASRPQDRQFILSSKKLLLSDSGFYLCAWDRNLGPQHFGDGTRLSIL.

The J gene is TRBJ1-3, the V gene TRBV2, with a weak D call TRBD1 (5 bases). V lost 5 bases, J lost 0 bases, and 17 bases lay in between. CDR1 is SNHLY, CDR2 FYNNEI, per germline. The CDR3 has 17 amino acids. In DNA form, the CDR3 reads TGTGCCAGCAGTCCTACTCAGGCAGGGCTCTCTGGAAACACCATATATTTT. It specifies CASSPTQAGLSGNTIYF.

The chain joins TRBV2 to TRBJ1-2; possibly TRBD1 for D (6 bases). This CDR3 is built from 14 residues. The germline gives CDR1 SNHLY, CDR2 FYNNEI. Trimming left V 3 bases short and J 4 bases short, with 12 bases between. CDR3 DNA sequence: TGTGCCAGCAGTGAGATGGGGGGGCTCTATGGCTACACCTTC. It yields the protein CASSEMGGLYGYTF.

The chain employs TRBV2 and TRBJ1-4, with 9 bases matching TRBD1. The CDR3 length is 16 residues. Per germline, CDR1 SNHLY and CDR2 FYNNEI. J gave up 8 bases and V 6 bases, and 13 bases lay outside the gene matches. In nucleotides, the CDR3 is TGTGCCAGCAGCGCCGAAATTACAGGGGGCGGGGAAAAACTGTTTTTT. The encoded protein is CASSAEITGGGEKLFF.

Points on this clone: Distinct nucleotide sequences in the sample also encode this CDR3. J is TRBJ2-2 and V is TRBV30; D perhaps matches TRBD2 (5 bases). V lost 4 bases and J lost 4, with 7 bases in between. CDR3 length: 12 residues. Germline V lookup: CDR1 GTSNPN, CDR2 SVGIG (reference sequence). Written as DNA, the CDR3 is TGTGCCTGGAACCGGGGCACCGGGGAGCTGTTTTTT. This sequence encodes CAWNRGTGELFF.